A single sample gave rise to the 5 T cell receptor beta chains below, sequenced in a study of blood T cell repertoires in COVID-19. The table came from immunoSEQ multiplex PCR; TCRdb's copy has only in-frame clones and leaves some out. The sample carries some 13,000 clones, 83% recorded once. Sequencing was carried out using peripheral blood. These receptors were collected from a man aged 35-49 years with active or convalescent COVID-19.

V gene TRBV29-1 combines with J gene TRBJ1-4; 7 bases align to TRBD1. CDR3 length equals 14 residues. Germline values: CDR1 SQVTM, CDR2 ANQGSEA. J gave up 0 bases and V 5 bases, and 3 bases lay outside the gene matches. Written as DNA, the CDR3 is TGCAGCGTTCAACAGGGGTCAACTAATGAAAAACTGTTTTTT. It codes for CSVQQGSTNEKLFF.

This clone appeared a single time. The gene calls are TRBV6-5 and TRBJ1-2; tentative D call: TRBD1 (5 bases). V lost 7 bases and J 4 bases, leaving 16 bases between the germline ends. This CDR3 contains 14 residues. CDR1 MNHEY and CDR2 SVGAGI come from the germline V gene. The CDR3: CASKPTQGFYGYTF. Here the CDR3 DNA reads TGTGCCAGCAAGCCTACGCAGGGCTTCTATGGCTACACCTTC.

V is TRBV19 and J is TRBJ2-7, with 9 nucleotides matching TRBD2. The CDR3 is 13 residues long. V shed 9 bases, J shed 5 bases, and the junction held 8 bases outside the gene matches. Per germline, CDR1 LNHDA and CDR2 SQIVND (reference sequence). CDR3 region: CASGSGGGNEQYF. In DNA, the CDR3 is TGTGCCAGCGGTAGCGGGGGCGGCAACGAGCAGTACTTC.

This clone was recorded only once. In DNA, the CDR3 is TGTGCCAGTAGTATAAGACAGGGATCATGGGAGACCCAGTACTTC. It encodes CASSIRQGSWETQYF. The chain joins TRBV19 to TRBJ2-5, with 7 bases identical to TRBD1. Germline values: CDR1 LNHDA, CDR2 SQIVND (reference sequence). Germline trimming cut 2 bases from V and 5 bases from J; bases unmatched to any gene: 8. The length of the CDR3 is 15 residues.

The V gene is TRBV19, the J gene TRBJ2-1; D might be TRBD2 (5 bases). The V gene lost 5 bases and the J gene lost 8 bases, with 16 bases spanning the gap. Germline assignment: CDR1 LNHDA and CDR2 SQIVND (reference sequence). The CDR3 extends over 14 amino acids. The CDR3 DNA reads TGTGCCAGTAGTGCAAGCGGTATAAGCGATGAGCAGTTCTTC. Its translation: CASSASGISDEQFF.